This is a list of T cell receptor beta chains from one sample in a study of cytomegalovirus exposure and HLA in healthy donors. Libraries were prepared by immunoSEQ multiplex PCR; TCRdb keeps only in-frame clonotypes and omits some of them. The sample carries about 160,000 clones, over 80% recorded once. The sequenced sample consisted of PBMCs. These receptors originate from a boy younger than 10 in good health and CMV-seronegative. The CDR3 runs from the conserved cysteine through the conserved F or W. D genes are given only for firm matches. Where a row states a size, it is once, few, many or the class of an expanded clone; other rows omit it.

D gene	clone size	J gene	V gene	CDR3 DNA	CDR3 protein
TRBD1	.	TRBJ2-3	TRBV18	TGTGCCAGCTCACCACAGACAGGGGGCGCGGATACGCAGTATTTT	CASSPQTGGADTQYF
.	.	TRBJ1-2	TRBV4-3	TGCGCCAGCAGCCAAGGGACAGAATCTCGCGGCTACACCTTC	CASSQGTESRGYTF
TRBD2	.	TRBJ2-7	TRBV27	TGTGCCAGCAGTTTACGGGCTAGCGGGATGTACGAGCAGTACTTC	CASSLRASGMYEQYF
.	.	TRBJ1-1	TRBV4-1	TGCGCCAGCAGCCAGACACGACTGAACACTGAAGCTTTCTTT	CASSQTRLNTEAFF
TRBD2	.	TRBJ2-7	TRBV7-9	TGTGCCAGCAGTTCCGGGACTAGCGGGATCATGTACGAGCAGTACTTC	CASSSGTSGIMYEQYF
.	.	TRBJ1-1	TRBV5-1	TGCGCCAGCAGCTTGTTGGAGCGGAACACTGAAGCTTTCTTT	CASSLLERNTEAFF
TRBD1	.	TRBJ1-2	TRBV25-1	TGTGCCAGCAAGACAGGGGACTATGGCTACACCTTC	CASKTGDYGYTF
.	.	TRBJ2-1	TRBV29-1	TGCAGCGTTCAGACGGACATTAGCTCCTACAATGAGCAGTTCTTC	CSVQTDISSYNEQFF
TRBD1	few	TRBJ2-6	TRBV5-4	TGTGCCAGCAGCATCTTCGGACAGGGGGTCACATCTGGGGCCAACGTCCTGACTTTC	CASSIFGQGVTSGANVLTF
TRBD1	few	TRBJ2-1	TRBV4-3	TGCGCCAGCAGCCAAGATCTACACAGGGGCAATGAGCAGTTCTTC	CASSQDLHRGNEQFF
TRBD1	.	TRBJ2-2	TRBV2	TGTGCCAGCAGGGGACAGGAGAACACCGGGGAGCTGTTTTTT	CASRGQENTGELFF
.	few	TRBJ1-5	TRBV6-6	TGTGCCAGCCAATGGGGGGGGAATCAGCCCCAGCATTTT	CASQWGGNQPQHF
TRBD1	.	TRBJ1-2	TRBV2	TGTGCCAGCAGGGCCCCTGACAGGGGGACCCTTCGTGGCTACACCTTC	CASRAPDRGTLRGYTF
.	.	TRBJ1-2	TRBV4-1	TGCGCCAGCAGCCTCACAGCCTCCAACTATGGCTACACCTTC	CASSLTASNYGYTF
.	.	TRBJ2-2	TRBV2	TGTGCCAGCAGTGAAGCTCGCGCCACCGGGGAGCTGTTTTTT	CASSEARATGELFF
TRBD1	.	TRBJ1-2	TRBV2	TGTGCCAGCAGTAAAGAAACAGGGGGCGGTTATGGCTACACCTTC	CASSKETGGGYGYTF
.	.	TRBJ2-5	TRBV2	TGTGCCAGCAGTGGGGAGAAGGAGACCCAGTACTTC	CASSGEKETQYF
TRBD1	.	TRBJ1-2	TRBV2	TGTGCCAGCAGCTTATCCTCTCGACAGGGATCAGCTAACTATGGCTACACCTTC	CASSLSSRQGSANYGYTF
TRBD2	.	TRBJ2-3	TRBV7-2	TGTGCCAGCAGCCTTGGACTAGCGGGCACAGATACGCAGTATTTT	CASSLGLAGTDTQYF
.	once	TRBJ1-1	TRBV5-1	TGCGCCAGCAGCCGATCAGGGGAAAGGGAAACTGAAGCTTTCTTT	CASSRSGERETEAFF
TRBD2	.	TRBJ2-7	TRBV7-2	TGTGCCAGCAGCGCTTTAGCGGGATCCTCCTACGAGCAGTACTTC	CASSALAGSSYEQYF